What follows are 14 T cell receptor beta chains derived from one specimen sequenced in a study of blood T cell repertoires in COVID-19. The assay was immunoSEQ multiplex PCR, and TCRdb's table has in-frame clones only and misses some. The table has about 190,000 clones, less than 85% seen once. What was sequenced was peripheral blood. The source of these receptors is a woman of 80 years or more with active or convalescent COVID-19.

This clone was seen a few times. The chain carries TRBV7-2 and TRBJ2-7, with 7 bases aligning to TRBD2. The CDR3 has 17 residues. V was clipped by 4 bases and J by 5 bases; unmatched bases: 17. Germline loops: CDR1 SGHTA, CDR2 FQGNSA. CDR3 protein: CASSSPSGWGRVHEQYF. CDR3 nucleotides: TGTGCCAGCAGCTCCCCCTCAGGGTGGGGGAGGGTGCACGAGCAGTACTTC.

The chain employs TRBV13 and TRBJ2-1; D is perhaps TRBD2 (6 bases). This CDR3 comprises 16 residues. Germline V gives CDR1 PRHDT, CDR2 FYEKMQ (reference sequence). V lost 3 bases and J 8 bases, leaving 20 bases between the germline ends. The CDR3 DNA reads TGTGCCAGCAGCTTTAGGGGACTGATGGATAGCTATGAGCAGTTCTTC. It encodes CASSFRGLMDSYEQFF.

The CDR3 here is CASNLLGGTGGKNEQFF. In DNA form, the CDR3 reads TGCGCCAGCAACCTTTTGGGTGGGACAGGGGGGAAGAATGAGCAGTTCTTC. This chain links TRBV5-1 with TRBJ2-1; 11 nucleotides align to TRBD1. V shed 6 bases and J 7 bases; nucleotides not matched to a gene: 15. CDR3 length: 17 residues. Germline CDR1 reads SGHRS; CDR2 reads YFSETQ.

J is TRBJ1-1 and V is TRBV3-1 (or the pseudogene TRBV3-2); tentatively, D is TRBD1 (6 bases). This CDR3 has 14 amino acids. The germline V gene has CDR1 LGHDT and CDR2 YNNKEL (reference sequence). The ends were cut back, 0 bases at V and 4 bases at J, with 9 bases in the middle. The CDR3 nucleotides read TGTGCCAGCAGCCAAGATGGGGGGGCCACTGAAGCTTTCTTT. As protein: CASSQDGGATEAFF.

The CDR3 DNA is TGTGCCAGCAGCCGAGGGACTAGCGGTCACCGACCCGGCAATGAGCAGTTCTTC. It translates to CASSRGTSGHRPGNEQFF. V usage is TRBV7-3 and J usage is TRBJ2-1; 11 nucleotides line up with TRBD2. The CDR3 is 18 residues long. The germline V gene has CDR1 SGHTA and CDR2 FQGTGA. V was clipped by 5 bases and J by 6 bases; unmatched bases: 15.

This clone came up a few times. For the CDR3, the DNA is TGTGCCAGCAGCCCCCGGGACATACAACAAGAGACCCAGTACTTC. Protein product: CASSPRDIQQETQYF. This chain uses TRBV3-1 (or the pseudogene TRBV3-2) with TRBJ2-5; a possible D gene is TRBD1 (6 bases). The CDR3 is 15 residues long. With 4 bases removed from V and 2 bases from J, the gap between germline ends came to 14 bases. Germline values: CDR1 LGHDT, CDR2 YNNKEL (reference sequence).

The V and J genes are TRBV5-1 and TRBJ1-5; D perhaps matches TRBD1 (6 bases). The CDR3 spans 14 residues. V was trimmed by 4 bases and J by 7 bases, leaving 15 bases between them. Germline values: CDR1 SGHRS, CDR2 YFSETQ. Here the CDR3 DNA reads TGCGCCAGCAGCCTAAGGGAGGGGGGGCAGCCCCAGCATTTT. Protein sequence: CASSLREGGQPQHF.

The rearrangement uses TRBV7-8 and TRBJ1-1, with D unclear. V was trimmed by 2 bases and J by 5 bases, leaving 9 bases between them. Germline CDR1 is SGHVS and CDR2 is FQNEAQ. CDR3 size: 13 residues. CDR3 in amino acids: CASSLSLGTEAFF. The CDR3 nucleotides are TGTGCCAGCAGCTTAAGTCTAGGTACTGAAGCTTTCTTT.

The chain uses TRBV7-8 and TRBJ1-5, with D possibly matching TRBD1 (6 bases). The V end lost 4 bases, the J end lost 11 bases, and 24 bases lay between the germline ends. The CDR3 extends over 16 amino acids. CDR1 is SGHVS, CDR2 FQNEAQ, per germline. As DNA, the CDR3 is TGTGCCAGCAGCTCGATCCCACAGGGACCCGGGGAAGCCCAGCATTTT. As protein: CASSSIPQGPGEAQHF.

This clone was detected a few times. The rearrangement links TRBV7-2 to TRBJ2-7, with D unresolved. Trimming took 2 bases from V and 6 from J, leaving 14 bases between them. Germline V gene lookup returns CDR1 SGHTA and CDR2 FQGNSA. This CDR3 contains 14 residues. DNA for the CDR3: TGTGCCAGCAGCTTACAAGCTGATGCGGCCGAGCAGTACTTC. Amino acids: CASSLQADAAEQYF.

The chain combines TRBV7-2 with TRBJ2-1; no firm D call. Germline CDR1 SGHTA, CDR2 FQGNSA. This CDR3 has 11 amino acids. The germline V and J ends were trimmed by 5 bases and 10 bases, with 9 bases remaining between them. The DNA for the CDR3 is TGTGCCAGCAGCGCCTACTACGAGCAGTTCTTC. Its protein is CASSAYYEQFF.

The CDR3 reads CASGLPDRGRGYTF. CDR3 nucleotide sequence: TGTGCCAGCGGTCTACCGGATAGGGGGCGAGGCTACACCTTC. This sequence joins TRBV5-6 and TRBJ1-2; 7 positions agree with TRBD1. With V trimmed by 7 bases and J by 8 bases, 14 bases remained unmatched. The germline V gene encodes CDR1 SGHDT and CDR2 YYEEEE. The length of the CDR3 is 14 residues.

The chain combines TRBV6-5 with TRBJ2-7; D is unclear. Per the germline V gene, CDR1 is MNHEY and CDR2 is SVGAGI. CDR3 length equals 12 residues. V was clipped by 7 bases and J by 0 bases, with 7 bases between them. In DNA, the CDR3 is TGTGCCAGCACACAACACTCCTACGAGCAGTACTTC. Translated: CASTQHSYEQYF.

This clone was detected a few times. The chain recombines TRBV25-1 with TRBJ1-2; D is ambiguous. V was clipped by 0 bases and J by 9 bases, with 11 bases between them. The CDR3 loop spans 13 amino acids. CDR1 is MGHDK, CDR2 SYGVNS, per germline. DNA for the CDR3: TGTGCCAGCAGTGAATATACAGAGCGGAGCTACACCTTC. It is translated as CASSEYTERSYTF.